This entry lists 14 T cell receptor beta chains sequenced from one sample in a study of cytomegalovirus exposure and HLA in healthy donors (dated by TCRdb to 2015 to 2018). The library was generated by the immunoSEQ multiplex PCR assay. For the multiplex PCR, a mixture combining 60 forward primers for TCR Vbeta segments and 13 reverse primers for TCR Jbeta segments was used. Held by TCRdb, this immuneACCESS table contains in-frame sequences only and omits some clones. Under half of the omission traces to an unresolved V gene where checked; the cause of the rest is unknown. This sample comprises some 90,000 clones, more than 55% of them detected only once. The ten largest clones take up about 5.4% of the sample. Sequenced sample: PBMCs. The receptors here all came from a boy aged 10-17 years in good health and CMV-seropositive.

The chain carries TRBV9 and TRBJ2-3; 8 nucleotides line up with TRBD1. V trimming: 5 bases; J trimming: 4 bases; junction bases outside the gene matches: 12. CDR3 size: 16 residues. The germline V gene has CDR1 SGDLS and CDR2 YYNGEE. The CDR3 nucleotides read TGTGCCAGCAGACCCGGTGGACAGGGTGGAGCAGATACGCAGTATTTT. Its protein is CASRPGGQGGADTQYF.

The rearrangement uses TRBV5-1 and TRBJ2-3; perhaps TRBD2 as D (5 bases). Trimming left V 1 base short and J 3 bases short, with 9 bases between. CDR3 size: 14 residues. CDR1 is SGHRS, CDR2 YFSETQ, per germline. CDR3 sequence reads: CASSLTSGTDTQYF. Written as DNA, the CDR3 is TGCGCCAGCAGCTTGACTAGTGGTACAGATACGCAGTATTTT.

The rearrangement links TRBV5-1 to TRBJ2-2, with a tentative D call TRBD1 (5 bases). Germline CDR1 reads SGHRS; CDR2 reads YFSETQ. Trimming shortened V by 4 bases and J by 3 bases, and 10 bases separated the two germline ends. The CDR3 length is 14 residues. The CDR3 loop reads CASSLRRDTGELFF. The CDR3 DNA reads TGCGCCAGCAGCCTACGCAGGGACACCGGGGAGCTGTTTTTT.

This clone was seen just once. The chain links TRBV7-2 to TRBJ1-3; 7 positions agree with TRBD1. V lost 5 bases and J lost 4; bases outside the gene matches: 2. CDR3 length: 13 amino acids. Looked up from germline, CDR1 is SGHTA and CDR2 is FQGNSA. This chain's CDR3 is CASSPGQGNTIYF. In DNA form, the CDR3 reads TGTGCCAGCAGCCCGGGACAGGGAAACACCATATATTTT.

V is TRBV5-1 and J is TRBJ2-1; 11 nucleotides align to TRBD2. Germline-derived CDR1 and CDR2 are SGHRS and YFSETQ. CDR3 size: 15 residues. The V segment lost 3 bases and the J segment 3 bases; nucleotides outside the gene matches: 2. CDR3 amino acids: CASSWGLADYNEQFF. As DNA, the CDR3 is TGCGCCAGCAGCTGGGGACTAGCGGACTACAATGAGCAGTTCTTC.

This chain uses TRBV2 with TRBJ1-3, with a tentative D call TRBD1 (5 bases). The CDR3 length is 13 residues. Germline V gene data show CDR1 as SNHLY and CDR2 as FYNNEI. V gave up 7 bases and J gave up 9 bases, with 16 bases separating them. CDR3 in DNA: TGTGCCAGCATATCCCAGGGTGTCGGCACCATATATTTT. The encoded protein is CASISQGVGTIYF.

This clone was picked up a small number of times. V is TRBV21-1 and J is TRBJ1-1; the table assigns TRBD1, which was not confirmed against the DNA. TRBV21-1 is a pseudogene locus. The length of the CDR3 is 12 residues. CDR3 in amino acids: CASSTENTEAFF. DNA for the CDR3: TGTGCCAGCAGCACAGAGAACACTGAAGCTTTCTTT.

The chain is built from TRBV11-2 and TRBJ2-2; D not certain. The CDR3 runs 13 residues. Looked up from germline, CDR1 is SGHAT and CDR2 is FQNNGV. Trimming pared 3 bases from V and 8 bases from J, leaving 10 bases between. CDR3 sequence reads: CASSFLSGGELFF. The CDR3, as DNA: TGTGCCAGCAGCTTCCTATCCGGGGGGGAGCTGTTTTTT.

This CDR3 is CAWSVQSPVSSYNEQFF. The CDR3 nucleotides are TGTGCCTGGAGTGTACAGTCCCCAGTAAGCTCCTACAATGAGCAGTTCTTC. The gene calls are TRBV30 and TRBJ2-1; D uncertain. The V gene lost 0 bases and the J gene lost 0 bases, with 15 bases spanning the gap. The V gene's germline CDR1 is GTSNPN and CDR2 SVGIG (reference sequence). The CDR3 contains 17 residues.

V usage is TRBV7-8 and J usage is TRBJ2-7; 7 bases are shared with TRBD1. Looked up from germline, CDR1 is SGHVS and CDR2 is FQNEAQ. Losses at the gene ends were 4 bases for V and 4 bases for J; bases not matched to a gene: 13. This CDR3 contains 16 residues. As DNA, the CDR3 is TGTGCCAGCAGCTCATTCACGGGACAGAACCCATACGAGCAGTACTTC. Translating gives CASSSFTGQNPYEQYF.

This chain joins TRBV30 and TRBJ2-1; 8 bases fit TRBD1. Trimming at V came to 2 bases and at J to 0 bases, leaving 3 bases not matched to a gene. CDR3 length: 15 amino acids. The germline V gene encodes CDR1 GTSNPN and CDR2 SVGIG (reference sequence). In DNA form, the CDR3 reads TGTGCCTGGAGTCGGACAGGGAGCTCCTACAATGAGCAGTTCTTC. Translation gives CAWSRTGSSYNEQFF.

The V call is TRBV9, the J call TRBJ2-7; tentatively, D is TRBD1 (6 bases). Germline V gene sequence: CDR1 SGDLS, CDR2 YYNGEE. V was cut by 1 base and J by 1 base, with 9 bases left in between. This CDR3 spans 14 amino acids. This CDR3 is CASSVTGQSYEQYF. The CDR3 nucleotides read TGTGCCAGCAGCGTAACCGGACAGTCCTACGAGCAGTACTTC.

This rearrangement joins TRBV5-4 to TRBJ2-2; weak D call: TRBD1 (5 bases). This CDR3 has 18 residues. With 1 base removed from V and 4 bases from J, the gap between germline ends came to 20 bases. The V gene's germline CDR1 is SGHNT and CDR2 YYREEE (reference sequence). The CDR3 nucleotides read TGTGCCAGCAGCTTGATAGTAAGCAGGGTAAATAGCACCGGGGAGCTGTTTTTT. Residues: CASSLIVSRVNSTGELFF. Filled out from reference TRBV5-4 and TRBJ2-2, the complete variable domain reads ETGVTQSPTHLIKTRGQQVTLRCSSQSGHNTVSWYQQALGQGPQFIFQYYREEENGRGNFPPRFSGLQFPNYSSELNVNALELDDSALYLCASSLIVSRVNSTGELFFGEGSRLTVL.

The sample holds a few counts of this clone. The V and J genes are TRBV7-8 and TRBJ1-2, with 7 bases that match TRBD1. Trimming removed 5 bases from V and 4 bases from J; junction bases left unmatched: 7. The CDR3 length is 14 residues. Germline V gene data show CDR1 as SGHVS and CDR2 as FQNEAQ. CDR3 DNA sequence: TGTGCCAGCAGCAGCACCGGGACAGCCTATGGCTACACCTTC. Amino acid sequence: CASSSTGTAYGYTF.